This T cell receptor beta chain was documented in a study of read filtering for tumor transcriptome and immune sequencing. Regarding the study as a whole: Single-read clonotypes: approximately 87% of IR-seq clonotypes (about 3.5% of reads), around three quarters of RNA-seq clonotypes (approximately 43% of reads).

CDR1 and CDR2 from the germline V gene are GTSNPN and SVGIG (reference sequence). The trim removed 4 bases at V and 4 bases at J, leaving 8 bases unmatched. The CDR3 has 15 amino acids. This library used 300 to 450 ng RNA and molecular barcoded adaptors spanning alpha/delta and beta/gamma chains. TCRdb re-derived calls from the reads in MiXCR, one entry per CDR3 protein. The sample has 30,000 to 45,000 distinct CDR3 sequences; roughly 13% are singletons. In this sample, this clonotype turned up many times. Its antigen is not known. The specimen sequenced was a population of CD138-negative cells sorted from bone marrow. This TCR came from a donor at least 40 years old with multiple myeloma. This chain connects TRBV30 to TRBJ1-5, with TRBD1 matching 9 bases. The CDR3 region is CAWTGQGIGNQPQHF. The DNA of the CDR3 is TGTGCCTGGACCGGACAGGGGATAGGGAATCAGCCCCAGCATTTT. The full variable domain, rest sourced from reference TRBV30 and TRBJ1-5, is SQTIHQWPATLVQPVGSPLSLECTVEGTSNPNLYWYRQAAGRGLQLLFYSVGIGQISSEVPQNLSASRPQDRQFILSSKKLLLSDSGFYLCAWTGQGIGNQPQHFGDGTRLSIL.